The 15 T cell receptor beta chains given below trace back to one sample, sequenced in a study of CD4 T cells in relation to SARS-CoV-2 and coronaviruses. The antigens for these receptors are not known. Data came from immunoSEQ multiplex PCR; TCRdb stores just in-frame clones and leaves some out. The table lists some 25,000 clones, about 76% of them singletons. CD4+ T cells from unexposed donors were obtained before the COVID-19 pandemic (2011-2018). Isolation of CD4+ T cells took place after nine to ten days in culture. The specimen sequenced was CD4+ T cells from PBMCs, cultured in vitro. All receptors derive from a human donor in good health.

V and J are TRBV18 and TRBJ1-2; the D gene is possibly TRBD1 (6 bases). V gave up 3 bases and J gave up 4 bases, with 21 bases separating them. The CDR3 runs 17 residues. The germline V gene encodes CDR1 KGHSH and CDR2 LQKENI. In nucleotides, the CDR3 is TGTGCCAGCTCACCGATGCCAGGGGTTGCGCCTATCTATGGCTACACCTTC. Translated, it gives CASSPMPGVAPIYGYTF.

The rearrangement links TRBV5-4 to TRBJ2-6, with 7 bases fitting TRBD2. The germline V gene has CDR1 SGHNT and CDR2 YYREEE (reference sequence). There are 18 residues in the CDR3. V lost 2 bases to trimming and J lost 1 base; unmatched junction nucleotides: 9. The CDR3 DNA sequence: TGTGCCAGCAGCTTCCGGGTCGGAGCGGGATCTGGGGCCAACGTCCTGACTTTC. Translated: CASSFRVGAGSGANVLTF.

This clone was counted between two and nine times. The rearrangement joins TRBV5-8 to TRBJ1-1; no clear D. CDR1 and CDR2 (germline): SGHTS, YDEGEE. Trimming took 4 bases from V and 3 from J, leaving 16 bases between them. The CDR3 sequence is 15 residues long. CDR3 coding DNA: TGTGCCAGCAGCCCGGGAGTTCGTAGGGACACTGAAGCTTTCTTT. Its protein product is CASSPGVRRDTEAFF. Together with reference TRBV5-8 and TRBJ1-1, the CDR3 gives the full variable domain: EAGVTQSPTHLIKTRGQQATLRCSPISGHTSVYWYQQALGLGLQFLLWYDEGEERNRGNFPPRFSGRQFPNYSSELNVNALELEDSALYLCASSPGVRRDTEAFFGQGTRLTVV.

Only one count was recorded for this clone. This chain joins TRBV4-2 and TRBJ2-7; no definite D call. The CDR3 spans 15 residues. Trimming pared 1 base from V and 6 bases from J, leaving 16 bases between. Germline CDR1 LGHNA, CDR2 YNFKEQ. In nucleotides, the CDR3 is TGTGCCAGCAGCCAAGGCCGATTCAGCCGCAGCGAGCAGTACTTC. As protein: CASSQGRFSRSEQYF.

The rearrangement links TRBV18 to TRBJ2-4; D possibly corresponds to TRBD1 (7 bases). V was shortened by 4 bases and J by 9 bases, with 16 bases between the two germline ends. Germline lookup yields CDR1 KGHSH and CDR2 LQKENI. This CDR3 spans 14 amino acids. The CDR3: CASSLTSGGLIQYF. DNA of the CDR3: TGTGCCAGCTCACTCACCTCAGGGGGACTCATTCAGTACTTC.

This sequence joins TRBV27 and TRBJ2-3; 8 bases line up with TRBD2. V lost 6 bases and J lost 2; bases outside the gene matches: 10. Germline CDR1 reads MNHEY; CDR2 reads SMNVEV (reference sequence). This CDR3 has 16 residues. CDR3 in amino acids: CASRIGTRRATDTQYF. Here the CDR3 DNA reads TGTGCCAGCAGAATCGGGACTAGAAGAGCCACAGATACGCAGTATTTT.

The rearrangement uses TRBV11-2 and TRBJ2-2; TRBD2 might be the D (7 bases). Trimming left V 5 bases short and J 5 bases short, with 18 bases between. The germline V gene encodes CDR1 SGHAT and CDR2 FQNNGV. The CDR3 is 16 amino acids. CDR3 bases: TGTGCCAGCAGCGGGGTCAGGAGGGGGGGGACCGGGGAGCTGTTTTTT. Translation: CASSGVRRGGTGELFF. Drawing the rest from reference TRBV11-2 and TRBJ2-2, the complete variable domain is EAGVAQSPRYKIIEKRQSVAFWCNPISGHATLYWYQQILGQGPKLLIQFQNNGVVDDSQLPKDRFSAERLKGVDSTLKIQPAKLEDSAVYLCASSGVRRGGTGELFFGEGSRLTVL.

The chain joins TRBV9 to TRBJ2-7; 10 nucleotides line up with TRBD2. Germline V CDR1 and CDR2: SGDLS, YYNGEE. The CDR3 has 15 amino acids. V trimming: 2 bases; J trimming: 3 bases; junction bases outside the gene matches: 5. The CDR3 loop reads CASSVASGGYYEQYF. The CDR3 nucleotides are TGTGCCAGCAGCGTCGCTAGCGGGGGTTACTACGAGCAGTACTTC.

This sequence joins TRBV30 and TRBJ1-5; D is uncertain. V was shortened by 0 bases and J by 4 bases, with 7 bases between the two germline ends. Germline CDR1 is GTSNPN and CDR2 is SVGIG (reference sequence). The CDR3 totals 13 residues. For the CDR3, the DNA is TGTGCCTGGAGTGTAAATATTAATCAGCCCCAGCATTTT. This gives the protein CAWSVNINQPQHF.

This clone was detected a few times. The chain has TRBV4-1 and TRBJ1-1; D is uncertain. Germline V gene lookup returns CDR1 MGHRA and CDR2 YSYEKL. The CDR3 extends over 14 amino acids. Trimming pared 4 bases from V and 8 bases from J, leaving 17 bases between. CDR3 protein: CASSPARAGTEAFF. The CDR3 DNA follows: TGCGCCAGCAGCCCCGCACGGGCCGGCACAGAAGCTTTCTTT.

The chain employs TRBV5-1 and TRBJ2-3, with TRBD1 matching over 8 bases. The J segment lost 2 bases and the V segment lost 3 bases, leaving 8 bases of the junction unmatched. This CDR3 is 16 amino acids long. Looked up from germline, CDR1 is SGHRS and CDR2 is YFSETQ. The CDR3 DNA reads as TGCGCCAGCAGCTCCCTCCCGGGACAGGACACAGATACGCAGTATTTT. Translated: CASSSLPGQDTDTQYF.

CDR3 DNA: TGTGCCAGCAGCCTCCGAGGGACAGCCTTCACCGGGGAGCTGTTTTTT. Protein product: CASSLRGTAFTGELFF. The gene calls are TRBV11-2 and TRBJ2-2; 7 nucleotides line up with TRBD1. There are 16 residues in the CDR3. Trimming at V came to 5 bases and at J to 4 bases, leaving 10 bases not matched to a gene. Germline V gene lookup returns CDR1 SGHAT and CDR2 FQNNGV.

This sequence joins TRBV7-3 and TRBJ1-6; 7 bases are a match to TRBD1. CDR1 SGHTA and CDR2 FQGTGA come from the germline V gene. After removal of 1 base from V and 6 bases from J, the junction contained 3 bases not matched to a gene. The CDR3 length is 15 residues. CDR3 sequence: CASSLMAGGNSPLHF. The CDR3 DNA reads as TGTGCCAGCAGCTTAATGGCAGGGGGTAATTCACCCCTCCACTTT.

The chain employs TRBV5-5 and TRBJ2-5; no reliable D call. Germline V gene lookup returns CDR1 SGHKS and CDR2 YYEKEE (reference sequence). V shed 5 bases and J shed 5 bases, with 19 bases lying between them. The length of the CDR3 is 15 residues. The CDR3 spells CASSVRRDMLETQYF. CDR3 DNA sequence: TGTGCCAGCAGTGTGCGAAGGGATATGTTGGAGACCCAGTACTTC.

The CDR3 DNA is TGTGCCAGCAGTCCATGGACCCTAACAGATACGCAGTATTTT. Amino acids: CASSPWTLTDTQYF. V is TRBV7-2 and J is TRBJ2-3, with unresolved D. This CDR3 spans 14 amino acids. Trimming cost V 6 bases and J 3 bases, with 13 bases left between them. Germline V gene sequence: CDR1 SGHTA, CDR2 FQGNSA.